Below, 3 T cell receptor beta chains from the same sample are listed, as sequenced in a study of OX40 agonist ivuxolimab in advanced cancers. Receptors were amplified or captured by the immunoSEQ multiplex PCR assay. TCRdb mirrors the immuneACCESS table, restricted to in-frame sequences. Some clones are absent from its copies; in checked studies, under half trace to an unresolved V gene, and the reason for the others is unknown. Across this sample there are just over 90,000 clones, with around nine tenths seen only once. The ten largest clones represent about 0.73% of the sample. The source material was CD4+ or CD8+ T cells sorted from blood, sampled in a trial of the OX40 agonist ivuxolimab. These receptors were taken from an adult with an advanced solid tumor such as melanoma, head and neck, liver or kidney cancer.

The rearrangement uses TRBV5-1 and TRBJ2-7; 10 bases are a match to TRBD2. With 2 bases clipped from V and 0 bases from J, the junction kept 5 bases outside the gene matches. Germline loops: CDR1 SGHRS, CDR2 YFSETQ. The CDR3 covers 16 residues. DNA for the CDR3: TGCGCCAGCAGCTTTACTAGCGGGGATCTCTCCTACGAGCAGTACTTC. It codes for CASSFTSGDLSYEQYF.

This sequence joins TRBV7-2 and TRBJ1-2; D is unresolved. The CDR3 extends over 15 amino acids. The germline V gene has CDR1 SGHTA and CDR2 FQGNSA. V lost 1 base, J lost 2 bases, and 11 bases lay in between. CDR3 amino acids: CASSLDPTANYGYTF. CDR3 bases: TGTGCCAGCAGCTTAGATCCCACAGCGAACTATGGCTACACCTTC.

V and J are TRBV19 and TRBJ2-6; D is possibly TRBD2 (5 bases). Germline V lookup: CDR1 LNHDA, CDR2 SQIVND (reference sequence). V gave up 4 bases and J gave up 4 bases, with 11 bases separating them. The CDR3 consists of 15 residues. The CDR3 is CASSTGPGGANVLTF. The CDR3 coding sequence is TGTGCCAGTAGTACCGGTCCGGGGGGGGCCAACGTCCTGACTTTC.